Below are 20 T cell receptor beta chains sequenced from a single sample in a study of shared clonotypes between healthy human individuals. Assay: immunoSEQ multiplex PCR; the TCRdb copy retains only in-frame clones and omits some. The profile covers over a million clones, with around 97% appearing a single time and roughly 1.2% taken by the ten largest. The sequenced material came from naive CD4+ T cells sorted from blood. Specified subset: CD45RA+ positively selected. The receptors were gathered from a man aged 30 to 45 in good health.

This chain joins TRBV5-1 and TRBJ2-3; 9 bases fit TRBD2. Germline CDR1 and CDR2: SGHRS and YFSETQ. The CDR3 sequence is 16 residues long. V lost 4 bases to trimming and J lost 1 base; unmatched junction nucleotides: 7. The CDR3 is CASSTLSSGGTDTQYF. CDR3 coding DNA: TGCGCCAGCAGCACCCTTTCTAGCGGGGGCACAGATACGCAGTATTTT. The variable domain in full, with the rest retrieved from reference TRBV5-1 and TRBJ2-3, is KAGVTQTPRYLIKTRGQQVTLSCSPISGHRSVSWYQQTPGQGLQFLFEYFSETQRNKGNFPGRFSGRQFSNSRSEMNVSTLELGDSALYLCASSTLSSGGTDTQYFGPGTRLTVL.

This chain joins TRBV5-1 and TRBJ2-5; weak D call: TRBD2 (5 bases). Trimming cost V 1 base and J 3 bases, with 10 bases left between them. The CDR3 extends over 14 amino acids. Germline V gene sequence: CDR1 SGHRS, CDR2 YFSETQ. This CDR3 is CASSLRLREETQYF. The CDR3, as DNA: TGCGCCAGCAGCTTGAGACTGCGGGAAGAGACCCAGTACTTC.

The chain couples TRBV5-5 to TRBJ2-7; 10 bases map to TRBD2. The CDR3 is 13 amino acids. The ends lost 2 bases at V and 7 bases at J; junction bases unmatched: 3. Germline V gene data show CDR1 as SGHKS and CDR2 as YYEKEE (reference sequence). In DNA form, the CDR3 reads TGTGCCAGCAGCTTACTAGCGGGGTGGGAGCAGTACTTC. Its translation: CASSLLAGWEQYF.

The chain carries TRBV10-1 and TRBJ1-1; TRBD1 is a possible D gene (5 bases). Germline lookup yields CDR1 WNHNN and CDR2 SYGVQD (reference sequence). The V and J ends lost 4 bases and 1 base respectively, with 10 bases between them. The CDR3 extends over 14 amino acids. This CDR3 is CASSGETENTEAFF. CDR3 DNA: TGCGCCAGCAGTGGTGAGACAGAGAACACTGAAGCTTTCTTT.

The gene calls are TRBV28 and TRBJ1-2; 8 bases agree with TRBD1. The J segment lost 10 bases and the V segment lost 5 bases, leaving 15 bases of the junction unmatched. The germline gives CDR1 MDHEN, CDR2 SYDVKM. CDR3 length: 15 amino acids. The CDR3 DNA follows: TGTGCCAGCAGTCGTAGGACAGGGCGCACCCAAAACTACACCTTC. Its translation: CASSRRTGRTQNYTF.

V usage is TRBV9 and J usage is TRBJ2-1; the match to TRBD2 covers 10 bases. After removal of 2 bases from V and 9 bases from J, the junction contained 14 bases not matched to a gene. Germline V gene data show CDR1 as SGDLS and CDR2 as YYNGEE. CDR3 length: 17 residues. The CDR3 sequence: CASSVKLLAGESSEQFF. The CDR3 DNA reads TGTGCCAGCAGCGTTAAACTCCTAGCGGGAGAAAGTAGTGAGCAGTTCTTC.

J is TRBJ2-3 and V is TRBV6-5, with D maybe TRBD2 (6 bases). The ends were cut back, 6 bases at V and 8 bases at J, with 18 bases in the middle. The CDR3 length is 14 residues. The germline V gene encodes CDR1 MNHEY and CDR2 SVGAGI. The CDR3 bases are TGTGCCAGCAGGATGTTACGGGAGCAACTTACGCAGTATTTT. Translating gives CASRMLREQLTQYF.

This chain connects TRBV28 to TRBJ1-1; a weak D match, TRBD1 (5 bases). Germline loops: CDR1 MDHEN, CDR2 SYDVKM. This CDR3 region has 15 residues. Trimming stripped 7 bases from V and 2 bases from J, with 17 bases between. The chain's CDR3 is CASTLTGHLNTEAFF. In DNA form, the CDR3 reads TGTGCCAGCACCCTAACCGGACACCTAAACACTGAAGCTTTCTTT.

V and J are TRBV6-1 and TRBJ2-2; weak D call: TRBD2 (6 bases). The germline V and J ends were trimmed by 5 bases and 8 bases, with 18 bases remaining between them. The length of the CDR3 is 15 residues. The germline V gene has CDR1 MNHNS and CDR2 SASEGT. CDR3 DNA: TGTGCCAGCAGTAAAAATCCGGGACTTTGGGGGGAGCTGTTTTTT. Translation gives CASSKNPGLWGELFF.

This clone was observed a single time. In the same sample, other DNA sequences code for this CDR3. The CDR3 nucleotides read TGTGCCAGCAGGGGAGATTACAATGAGCAGTTCTTC. Its protein product is CASRGDYNEQFF. The chain recombines TRBV2 with TRBJ2-1; tentatively, D is TRBD2 (5 bases). V dropped 6 bases and J dropped 4 bases, with 7 bases sitting between them. The CDR3 covers 12 residues. The germline V gene has CDR1 SNHLY and CDR2 FYNNEI.

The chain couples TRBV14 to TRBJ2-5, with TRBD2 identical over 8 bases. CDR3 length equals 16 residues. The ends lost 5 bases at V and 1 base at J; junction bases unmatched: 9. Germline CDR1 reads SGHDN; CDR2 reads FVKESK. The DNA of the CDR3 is TGTGCCAGCAGCTTGCGAGCGGGAGCGGGCCAAGAGACCCAGTACTTC. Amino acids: CASSLRAGAGQETQYF.

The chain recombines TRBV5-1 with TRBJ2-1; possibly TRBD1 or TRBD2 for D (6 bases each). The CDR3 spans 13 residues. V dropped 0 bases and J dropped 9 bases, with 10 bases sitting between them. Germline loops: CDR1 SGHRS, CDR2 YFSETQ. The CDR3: CASSLEGGGEQFF. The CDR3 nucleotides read TGCGCCAGCAGCTTGGAGGGGGGTGGTGAGCAGTTCTTC.

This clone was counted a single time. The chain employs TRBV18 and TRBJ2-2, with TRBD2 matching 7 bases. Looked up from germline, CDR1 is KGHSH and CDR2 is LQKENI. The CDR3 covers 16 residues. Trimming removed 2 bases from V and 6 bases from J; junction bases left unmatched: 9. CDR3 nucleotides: TGTGCCAGCTCACCAATTGCGGGAGTAGGTCCCGGGGAGCTGTTTTTT. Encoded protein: CASSPIAGVGPGELFF.

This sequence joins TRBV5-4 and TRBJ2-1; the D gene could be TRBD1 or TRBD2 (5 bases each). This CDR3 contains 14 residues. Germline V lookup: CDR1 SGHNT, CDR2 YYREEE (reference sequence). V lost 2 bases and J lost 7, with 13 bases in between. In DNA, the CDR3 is TGTGCCAGCAGCTTTCTCGGGGCCATGAATGAGCAGTTCTTC. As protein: CASSFLGAMNEQFF.

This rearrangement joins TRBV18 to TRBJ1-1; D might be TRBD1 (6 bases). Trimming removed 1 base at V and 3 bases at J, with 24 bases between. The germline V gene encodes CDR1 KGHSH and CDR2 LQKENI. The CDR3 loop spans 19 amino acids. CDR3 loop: CASSPLGGPTGVKDTEAFF. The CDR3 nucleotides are TGTGCCAGCTCACCACTAGGGGGGCCTACCGGGGTAAAGGACACTGAAGCTTTCTTT.

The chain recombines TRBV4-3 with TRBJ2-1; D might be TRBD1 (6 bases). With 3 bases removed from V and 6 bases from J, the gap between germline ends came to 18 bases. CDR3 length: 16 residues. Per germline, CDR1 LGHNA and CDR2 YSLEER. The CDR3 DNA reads TGCGCCAGCAGCCATGGGACATATTTTTCCCCCAATGAGCAGTTCTTC. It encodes CASSHGTYFSPNEQFF.

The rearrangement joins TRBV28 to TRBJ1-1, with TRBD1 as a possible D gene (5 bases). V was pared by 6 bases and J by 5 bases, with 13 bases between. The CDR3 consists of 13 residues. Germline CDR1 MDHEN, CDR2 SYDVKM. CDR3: CASSRAGWTEAFF. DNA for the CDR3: TGTGCCAGCAGCCGGGCAGGGTGGACTGAAGCTTTCTTT.

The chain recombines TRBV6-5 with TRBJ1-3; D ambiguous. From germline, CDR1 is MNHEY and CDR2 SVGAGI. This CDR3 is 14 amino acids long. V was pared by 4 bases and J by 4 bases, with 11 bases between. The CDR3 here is CASSLGTVGNTIYF. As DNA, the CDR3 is TGTGCCAGCAGTTTGGGAACCGTAGGAAACACCATATATTTT.

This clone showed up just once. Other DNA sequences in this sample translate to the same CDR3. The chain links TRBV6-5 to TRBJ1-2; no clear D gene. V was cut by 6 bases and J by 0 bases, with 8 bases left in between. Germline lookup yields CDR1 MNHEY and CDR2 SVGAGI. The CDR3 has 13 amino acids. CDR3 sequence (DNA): TGTGCCAGCAGGGGCACAGCTAACTATGGCTACACCTTC. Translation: CASRGTANYGYTF.

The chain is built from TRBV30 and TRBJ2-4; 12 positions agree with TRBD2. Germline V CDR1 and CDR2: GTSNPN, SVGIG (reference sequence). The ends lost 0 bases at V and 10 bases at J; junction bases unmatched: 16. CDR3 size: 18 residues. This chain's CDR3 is CAWSVTRLTSGRSAIQYF. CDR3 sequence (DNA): TGTGCCTGGAGTGTTACCCGACTGACTAGCGGGAGAAGTGCGATTCAGTACTTC.